The 22 T cell receptor beta chains in this list originate from one sample, sequenced in a study of naive and memory T cell subsets. The beta constant-region primer was an equimolar mix of two oligonucleotides covering TRBC1 and TRBC2. The ligated cDNA underwent four PCR rounds using SP2 and nested alpha and beta constant-region primers. MiXCR, applied by TCRdb to the UMI-ligation and nested PCR reads, yields one record per CDR3 protein. The sample includes approximately 150,000 distinct CDR3 sequences, more than 15% of them seen just once. No cognate antigen is known for these TCRs. General observations from the study: Possibly reflecting memory cells re-expressing CD45RA, a few larger clonotypes occurred in naive repertoires, especially CD8.

Sequenced: naive CD8+ T cells from blood. Receptors originate from a human donor in good health.

The chain employs TRBV3-1 and TRBJ2-2; TRBD2 agrees at 8 bases. The germline V gene has CDR1 LGHDT and CDR2 YNNKEL (reference sequence). V dropped 4 bases and J dropped 2; count of bases not matched to a gene: 9. The length of the CDR3 is 17 residues. The CDR3 region is CASSLPGLVRNTGELFF. The CDR3 nucleotides read TGTGCCAGCAGCCTCCCGGGACTAGTAAGAAACACCGGGGAGCTGTTTTTT.

V usage is TRBV30 and J usage is TRBJ2-1, with 11 bases lining up with TRBD2. The CDR3 loop spans 15 amino acids. V lost 4 bases and J lost 7; bases outside the gene matches: 9. Germline CDR1 GTSNPN, CDR2 SVGIG (reference sequence). CDR3 region: CAWTGLAGGRNEQFF. The CDR3 bases are TGTGCCTGGACCGGCCTAGCGGGAGGTCGAAATGAGCAGTTCTTC.

There are a few counts of this clonotype. V and J are TRBV15 and TRBJ1-5; possibly TRBD1 for D (6 bases). Germline CDR1 and CDR2: LNHNV and YYDKDF (reference sequence). V was clipped by 3 bases and J by 4 bases, with 10 bases between them. The length of the CDR3 is 14 residues. This chain's CDR3 is CATSSRTENQPQHF. CDR3 bases: TGTGCCACCAGCAGTAGGACAGAGAATCAGCCCCAGCATTTT.

The chain uses TRBV19 and TRBJ2-1; the D is unclear. Germline CDR1 LNHDA, CDR2 SQIVND (reference sequence). The CDR3 has 11 amino acids. The germline V and J ends were trimmed by 3 bases and 10 bases, with 7 bases remaining between them. The CDR3, as DNA: TGTGCCAGTAGTATCGAGTACGAGCAGTTCTTC. Translated: CASSIEYEQFF. Based on the CDR3 plus reference TRBV19 and TRBJ2-1, the full variable domain is DGGITQSPKYLFRKEGQNVTLSCEQNLNHDAMYWYRQDPGQGLRLIYYSQIVNDFQKGDIAEGYSVSREKKESFPLTVTSAQKNPTAFYLCASSIEYEQFFGPGTRLTVL.

This clonotype was detected only a few times. The rearrangement uses TRBV12-3 or TRBV12-4 and TRBJ2-1, with TRBD1 matching over 7 bases. V was pared by 3 bases and J by 4 bases, with 6 bases of the junction left unmatched. This CDR3 has 15 amino acids. The DNA of the CDR3 is TGTGCCAGCAGTTTCACAGGGGTCGGTTACAATGAGCAGTTCTTC. It specifies CASSFTGVGYNEQFF.

This chain uses TRBV11-2 with TRBJ2-5; D is uncertain. This CDR3 has 14 residues. From germline, CDR1 is SGHAT and CDR2 FQNNGV. V lost 1 base and J 4 bases, leaving 10 bases between the germline ends. DNA of the CDR3: TGTGCCAGCAGCTTAGTTGGCAGGATAGAGACCCAGTACTTC. As protein: CASSLVGRIETQYF.

This clonotype was seen repeatedly, ten times or more. J is TRBJ2-1 and V is TRBV28; 7 bases map to TRBD1. Germline values: CDR1 MDHEN, CDR2 SYDVKM. The junction had 9 bases not matched to a gene; V was cut back by 10 bases and J by 6 bases. This CDR3 has 13 residues. CDR3 DNA sequence: TGTGCCATTCGCCCGACAGGGTTCAATGAGCAGTTCTTC. It specifies CAIRPTGFNEQFF.

The rearrangement links TRBV4-3 to TRBJ1-6; TRBD1 matches 7 bases. CDR3 length equals 15 residues. Germline V lookup: CDR1 LGHNA, CDR2 YSLEER. The J segment lost 5 bases and the V segment lost 0 bases, leaving 1 base of the junction unmatched. This CDR3 reads CASSQEGQNNSPLHF. The CDR3 bases are TGCGCCAGCAGCCAAGAGGGACAGAATAATTCACCCCTCCACTTT.

The J gene is TRBJ1-2, the V gene TRBV27; possible D gene TRBD1, 5 bases. The V end lost 3 bases, the J end lost 5 bases, and 10 bases lay between the germline ends. Germline V gene data show CDR1 as MNHEY and CDR2 as SMNVEV (reference sequence). This CDR3 is built from 13 residues. DNA for the CDR3: TGTGCCAGCAGTTTGACAGAGAATTATGGCTACACCTTC. This sequence encodes CASSLTENYGYTF.

This clonotype has just a few counts. CDR3: CSAGPVPYTGELFF. The CDR3 coding sequence is TGCAGCGCCGGTCCGGTACCGTACACCGGGGAGCTGTTTTTT. V is TRBV29-1 and J is TRBJ2-2; D is uncertain. From germline, CDR1 is SQVTM and CDR2 ANQGSEA. Trimming shortened V by 7 bases and J by 3 bases, and 15 bases separated the two germline ends. This CDR3 spans 14 amino acids.

This clonotype was picked up a small number of times. This chain joins TRBV13 and TRBJ2-6; TRBD2 might be the D (5 bases). V lost 9 bases to trimming and J lost 0 bases, with 9 bases between them. Germline V CDR1 and CDR2: PRHDT, FYEKMQ (reference sequence). This CDR3 region has 14 residues. CDR3 in DNA: TGTGCCAGTGCCGAGGGCTCTGGGGCCAACGTCCTGACTTTC. Translating it yields CASAEGSGANVLTF.

The V gene is TRBV20-1, the J gene TRBJ2-1; 14 bases match TRBD2. The CDR3 spans 15 residues. V lost 3 bases and J lost 4; bases outside the gene matches: 2. Germline V gives CDR1 DFQATT, CDR2 SNEGSKA (reference sequence). The CDR3: CSASGTSGSYNEQFF. In DNA, the CDR3 is TGCAGTGCTAGCGGGACTAGCGGGAGTTACAATGAGCAGTTCTTC.

The chain links TRBV9 to TRBJ2-1; TRBD2 is a possible D gene (6 bases). The CDR3 contains 13 residues. Per germline, CDR1 SGDLS and CDR2 YYNGEE. Trimming removed 5 bases from V and 9 bases from J, with 15 bases in between. CDR3 protein: CASRKAGLGEQFF. CDR3 DNA sequence: TGTGCCAGCAGGAAGGCGGGGCTCGGTGAGCAGTTCTTC.

This clonotype appeared a few times. The rearrangement uses TRBV7-6 and TRBJ2-1, with 9 bases matching TRBD2. The CDR3 has 18 residues. Germline V gene sequence: CDR1 SGHVS, CDR2 FNYEAQ. The V segment lost 0 bases and the J segment 4 bases; nucleotides outside the gene matches: 10. CDR3 sequence (DNA): TGTGCCAGCAGCTTAGCTTGGACCGGACTAGCGAGTTACAATGAGCAGTTCTTC. Translating it yields CASSLAWTGLASYNEQFF.

This clonotype was counted ten times or more. This chain connects TRBV9 to TRBJ2-7, with D possibly being TRBD1 (5 bases). The CDR3 length is 15 residues. Germline V CDR1 and CDR2: SGDLS, YYNGEE. V was cut by 3 bases and J by 2 bases, with 15 bases left in between. DNA for the CDR3: TGTGCCAGCAGCGCCGAAGGAGACAGTCCCTACGAGCAGTACTTC. The encoded protein is CASSAEGDSPYEQYF. Full variable domain (outside the CDR3, taken from reference TRBV9 and TRBJ2-7): DSGVTQTPKHLITATGQRVTLRCSPRSGDLSVYWYQQSLDQGLQFLIQYYNGEERAKGNILERFSAQQFPDLHSELNLSSLELGDSALYFCASSAEGDSPYEQYFGPGTRLTVT.

This clonotype has only a few counts. The chain is built from TRBV5-6 and TRBJ2-7; D could derive from TRBD1 or TRBD2 (5 bases each). This CDR3 spans 12 amino acids. V was trimmed by 4 bases and J by 4 bases, leaving 9 bases between them. The germline V gene has CDR1 SGHDT and CDR2 YYEEEE. The CDR3 reads CASSGGPYEQYF. In nucleotides, the CDR3 is TGTGCCAGCAGCGGGGGACCATACGAGCAGTACTTC. Using reference TRBV5-6 and TRBJ2-7 for the parts outside the CDR3, the full variable domain is DAGVTQSPTHLIKTRGQQVTLRCSPKSGHDTVSWYQQALGQGPQFIFQYYEEEERQRGNFPDRFSGHQFPNYSSELNVNALLLGDSALYLCASSGGPYEQYFGPGTRLTVT.

This clonotype was found a few times. The V gene is TRBV27, the J gene TRBJ1-2; no firm D call. Trimming cost V 5 bases and J 9 bases, with 13 bases left between them. CDR1 is MNHEY, CDR2 SMNVEV, per germline (reference sequence). The CDR3 consists of 12 residues. The CDR3 nucleotides read TGTGCCAGCAGTCACGATTTAGATAGCTACACCTTC. This sequence encodes CASSHDLDSYTF.

The V call is TRBV20-1, the J call TRBJ2-7; D not certain. The germline V gene encodes CDR1 DFQATT and CDR2 SNEGSKA (reference sequence). The CDR3 is 12 residues long. Trimming pared 5 bases from V and 3 bases from J, leaving 11 bases between. CDR3: CSAPGLNYEQYF. The CDR3, as DNA: TGCAGTGCTCCGGGTCTTAACTACGAGCAGTACTTC.

This clonotype was counted between two and nine times. The chain uses TRBV15 and TRBJ2-7; 12 nucleotides line up with TRBD1. V gave up 8 bases and J gave up 6 bases; unmatched junction bases: 8. This CDR3 has 14 amino acids. Germline V gene lookup returns CDR1 LNHNV and CDR2 YYDKDF (reference sequence). Here the CDR3 reads CATSRDRGHVEQYF. Here the CDR3 DNA reads TGTGCCACCTCTCGGGACAGGGGGCATGTCGAGCAGTACTTC.

This clonotype was found a few times. The chain carries TRBV15 and TRBJ2-3, with TRBD2 identical over 7 bases. The V gene end was trimmed by 0 bases and the J gene end by 2 bases; junction bases not matched to a gene: 11. The CDR3 totals 18 residues. Germline values: CDR1 LNHNV, CDR2 YYDKDF (reference sequence). The DNA of the CDR3 is TGTGCCACCAGCAGAGATTTGGTTGGCGGGAGTATCACAGATACGCAGTATTTT. As protein: CATSRDLVGGSITDTQYF.

Only a few counts were recorded for this clonotype. The genes are TRBV28 and TRBJ2-7; D is unresolved. CDR1 is MDHEN and CDR2 is SYDVKM in the germline V gene. V was pared by 2 bases and J by 4 bases, with 12 bases between. The CDR3 has 14 amino acids. CDR3 amino acids: CASSLREGPYEQYF. The DNA for the CDR3 is TGTGCCAGCAGTTTAAGGGAAGGGCCTTACGAGCAGTACTTC.

This clonotype has more than one count but fewer than ten. This sequence joins TRBV20-1 and TRBJ2-7; 7 positions agree with TRBD1. Germline-derived CDR1 and CDR2 are DFQATT and SNEGSKA (reference sequence). This CDR3 has 15 residues. Trimming removed 3 bases from V and 2 bases from J; junction bases left unmatched: 10. Here the CDR3 DNA reads TGCAGTGCTAGTCCGGGACAGATGATTGCCTACGAGCAGTACTTC. It specifies CSASPGQMIAYEQYF.